The clone carrying this T cell receptor beta chain was found once. The CDR3 sequence is 14 residues long. Deletions cut 2 bases from V and 5 bases from J, with 12 bases between. Per germline, CDR1 MNHNS and CDR2 SASEGT. Authors' analysis steps: Reference gene primers were amplified, and this amplification served to estimate nucleated cell counts. Method: immunoSEQ multiplex PCR; TCRdb's copy keeps in-frame clones and lacks some. V and J calls and clone size are as listed in that table; D and trimming were resolved from the DNA. The table has roughly 250,000 clones, approximately 83% seen once; the top ten hold 15% to 18%. Those enrolled in Seattle joined during active infection and were followed longitudinally afterward. The sample is drawn from a study of blood T cell repertoires in COVID-19.

The V call is TRBV6-1, the J call TRBJ2-5; tentatively, D is TRBD1 (6 bases). The TCR sequence derives from a person aged 65 to 85 with COVID-19, enrolled during active disease. The specimen sequenced was peripheral blood. For the CDR3, the DNA is TGTGCCAGCAGTGAATTTGGGGGCGGGGAGACCCAGTACTTC. Residues: CASSEFGGGETQYF.